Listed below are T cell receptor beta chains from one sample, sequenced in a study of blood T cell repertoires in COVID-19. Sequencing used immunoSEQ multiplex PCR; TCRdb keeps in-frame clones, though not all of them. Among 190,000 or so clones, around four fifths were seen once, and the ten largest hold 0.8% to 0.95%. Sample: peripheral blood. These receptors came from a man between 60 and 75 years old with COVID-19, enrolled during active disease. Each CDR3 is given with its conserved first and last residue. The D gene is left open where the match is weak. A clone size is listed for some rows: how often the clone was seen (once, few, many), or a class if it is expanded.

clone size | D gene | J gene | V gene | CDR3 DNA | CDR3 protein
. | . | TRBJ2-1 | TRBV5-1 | TGCGCCAGCAGCTTGGGACAGACTAGTAGTAGTAATGAGCAGTTCTTC | CASSLGQTSSSNEQFF
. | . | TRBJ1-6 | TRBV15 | TGTGCCACCAGATTGGGGGGGTCCCCCTCACCCCTCCACTTT | CATRLGGSPSPLHF
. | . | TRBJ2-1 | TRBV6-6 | TGTGCCAGCAGTTTCACAGCCTACAATGAGCAGTTCTTC | CASSFTAYNEQFF
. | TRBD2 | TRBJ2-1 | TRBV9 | TGTGCCAGCGCACCGGGACTAGTGATTGAGCAGTTCTTC | CASAPGLVIEQFF
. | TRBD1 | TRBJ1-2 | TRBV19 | TGTGCCAGTAGACGGGGAGAGGGACAGGGAGTCTATGGCTACACCTTC | CASRRGEGQGVYGYTF
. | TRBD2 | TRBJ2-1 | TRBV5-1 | TGCGCCAGCAGCTTTCTAGCGGGAGAAAACAATGAGCAGTTCTTC | CASSFLAGENNEQFF
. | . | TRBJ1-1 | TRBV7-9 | TGTGCCAGCAGCTTAAGGGGGACCATGAACACTGAAGCTTTCTTT | CASSLRGTMNTEAFF
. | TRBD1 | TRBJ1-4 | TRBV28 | TGTGCCAGCAGCCTTTGGACAGGGTTTATTTCTAATGAAAAACTGTTTTTT | CASSLWTGFISNEKLFF
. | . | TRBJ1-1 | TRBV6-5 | TGTGCCAGCAGTCTATCCCTGAACACTGAAGCTTTCTTT | CASSLSLNTEAFF
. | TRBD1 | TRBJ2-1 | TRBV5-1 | TGCGCCAGCAGCTTCCAACAGGGGAATGAGCAGTTCTTC | CASSFQQGNEQFF
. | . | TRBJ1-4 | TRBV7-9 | TGTGCCAGCAGCTTATCGAGGGGACTTAATGAAAAACTGTTTTTT | CASSLSRGLNEKLFF
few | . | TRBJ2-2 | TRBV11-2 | TGTGCCAGCAGCTTAGATTTTGGGCGAAGGGAGCTGTTTTTT | CASSLDFGRRELFF
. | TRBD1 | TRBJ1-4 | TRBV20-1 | TGCAGTGCTAGTAGGGGGCCTACTAATGAAAAACTGTTTTTT | CSASRGPTNEKLFF
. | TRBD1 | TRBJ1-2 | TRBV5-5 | TGTGCCAGCAGCTTCGACAGGGACTATGGCTACACCTTC | CASSFDRDYGYTF
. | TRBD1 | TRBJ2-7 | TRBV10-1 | TGCGCCAGCAAAAGGACAGGGGATTACGAGCAGTACTTC | CASKRTGDYEQYF
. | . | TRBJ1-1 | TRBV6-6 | TGTGCCAGCAGTTACCGTGTTGACACTGAAGCTTTCTTT | CASSYRVDTEAFF
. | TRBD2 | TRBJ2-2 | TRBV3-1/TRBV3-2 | TGTGCCAGCAGCCAAGCGTCGGCGGGAGGGCGGACCGGGGAGCTGTTTTTT | CASSQASAGGRTGELFF
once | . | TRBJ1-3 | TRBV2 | TGTGCCAGCAGTCCACAGGGTCTCTCTGGAAACACCATATATTTT | CASSPQGLSGNTIYF
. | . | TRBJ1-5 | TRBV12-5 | TGTGCTAGTGGTTTGGTGAGGGCCCTTAGCAATCAGCCCCAGCATTTT | CASGLVRALSNQPQHF
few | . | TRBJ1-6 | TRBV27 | TGTGCCAGCAGTTTATATGAACCACAGCGGGGCTCCTATAATTCACCCCTCCACTTT | CASSLYEPQRGSYNSPLHF
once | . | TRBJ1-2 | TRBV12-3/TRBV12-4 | TGTGCCAGCACCCTAGACAGGCCTGGCTACACCTTC | CASTLDRPGYTF
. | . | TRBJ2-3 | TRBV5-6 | TGTGCCAGCAGCTTGGGTCTGGGCGTCGGCACAGATACGCAGTATTTT | CASSLGLGVGTDTQYF
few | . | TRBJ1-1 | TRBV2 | TGTGCCAGCAGGAGAGAGACTGAAGCTTTCTTT | CASRRETEAFF
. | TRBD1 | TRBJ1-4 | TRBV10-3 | TGTGCCATCAGCGGGGACAGTGAAAAACTGTTTTTT | CAISGDSEKLFF
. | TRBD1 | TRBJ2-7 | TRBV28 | TGTGCCAGCAGTTTATCGACAGGGTCCACCTACGAGCAGTACTTC | CASSLSTGSTYEQYF
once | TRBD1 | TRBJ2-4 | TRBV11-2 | TGTGCCAGCAGCTTGACCCGACAGGGCACTCAGTACTTC | CASSLTRQGTQYF
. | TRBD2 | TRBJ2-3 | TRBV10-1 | TGCGCCAGCAGTGAGTCGGGGACTAGTACGCAGTATTTT | CASSESGTSTQYF
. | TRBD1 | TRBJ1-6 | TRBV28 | TGTGCCAGCAGTTTCGCTGGGACAGGGGTCAATTCACCCCTCCACTTT | CASSFAGTGVNSPLHF
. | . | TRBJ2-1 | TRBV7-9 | TGTGCCAGCAGCTTAGGGAGGAATAAGGATGAGCAGTTCTTC | CASSLGRNKDEQFF
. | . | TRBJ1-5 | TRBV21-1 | TGTGCCAGCAGCAAAGACAGGGGGCTGTGTCAGCCCCAGCATTTT | CASSKDRGLCQPQHF
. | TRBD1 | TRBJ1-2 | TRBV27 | TGTGCCAGCAGTTTACTGGGGACAGGGGGCCTCTATGGCTACACCTTC | CASSLLGTGGLYGYTF
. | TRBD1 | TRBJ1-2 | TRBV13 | TGTGCCAGCAGCCAAGGACAGGGTGACCTAGGCTACACCTTC | CASSQGQGDLGYTF
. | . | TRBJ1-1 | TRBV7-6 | TGTGCCAGCAGCTTAGGGCGGGGAGCGAGCACTGAAGCTTTCTTT | CASSLGRGASTEAFF
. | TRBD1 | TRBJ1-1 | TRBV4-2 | TGTGCCAGCAGCCAAGATTTTACAGGGGCGATGAACACTGAAGCTTTCTTT | CASSQDFTGAMNTEAFF
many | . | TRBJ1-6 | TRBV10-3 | TGTGCCGTCACCTCAGGGAGGAATTCACCCCTCCACTTT | CAVTSGRNSPLHF
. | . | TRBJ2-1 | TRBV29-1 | TGCAGCGTTGAAGTCGGACTAAAGCAGTTCTTC | CSVEVGLKQFF
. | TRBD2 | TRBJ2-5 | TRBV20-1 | TGCAGTGCTAGTAGAGCGGGGGAAGAGACCCAGTACTTC | CSASRAGEETQYF
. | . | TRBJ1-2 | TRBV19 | TGTGCCAGTAGTCGGGACACCACTAACTATGGCTACACCTTC | CASSRDTTNYGYTF
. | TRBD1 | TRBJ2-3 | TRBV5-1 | TGCGCCAGCAGCTTGGACAGGGGGACAGATACGCAGTATTTT | CASSLDRGTDTQYF
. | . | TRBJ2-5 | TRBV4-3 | TGCGCCAGCAGCTCACTCGTCAGGGGGGCGCGGGAGACCCAGTACTTC | CASSSLVRGARETQYF
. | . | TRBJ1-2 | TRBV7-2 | TGTGCCAGCAGAGTTGCGGGTCGTTCGCACTATGGCTACACCTTC | CASRVAGRSHYGYTF
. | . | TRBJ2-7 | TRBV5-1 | TGCGCCAGCAGCTGGGGCAGGCTTACCTACGAGCAGTACTTC | CASSWGRLTYEQYF